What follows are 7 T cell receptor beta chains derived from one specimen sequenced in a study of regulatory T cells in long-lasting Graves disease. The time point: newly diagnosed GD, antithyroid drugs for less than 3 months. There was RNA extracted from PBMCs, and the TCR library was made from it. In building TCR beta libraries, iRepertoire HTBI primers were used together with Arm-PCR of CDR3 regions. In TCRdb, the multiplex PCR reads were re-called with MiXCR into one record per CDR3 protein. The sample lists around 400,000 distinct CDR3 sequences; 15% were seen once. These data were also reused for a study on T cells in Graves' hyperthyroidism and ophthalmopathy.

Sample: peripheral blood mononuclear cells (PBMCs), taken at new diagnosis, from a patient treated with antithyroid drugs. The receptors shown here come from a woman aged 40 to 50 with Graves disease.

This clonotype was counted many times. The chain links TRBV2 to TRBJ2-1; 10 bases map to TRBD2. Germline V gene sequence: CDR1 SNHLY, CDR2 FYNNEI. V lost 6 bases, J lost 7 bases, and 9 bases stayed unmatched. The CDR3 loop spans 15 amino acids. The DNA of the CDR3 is TGTGCCAGCAGACCAGCGGGAGGGCCGGGTAATGAGCAGTTCTTC. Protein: CASRPAGGPGNEQFF.

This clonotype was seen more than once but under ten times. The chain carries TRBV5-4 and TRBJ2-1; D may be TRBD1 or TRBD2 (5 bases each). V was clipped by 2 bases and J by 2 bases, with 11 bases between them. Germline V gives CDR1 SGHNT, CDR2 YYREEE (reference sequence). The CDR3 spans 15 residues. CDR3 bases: TGTGCCAGCAGCTTTCAGGGAGTCCCCTACAATGAGCAGTTCTTC. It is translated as CASSFQGVPYNEQFF.

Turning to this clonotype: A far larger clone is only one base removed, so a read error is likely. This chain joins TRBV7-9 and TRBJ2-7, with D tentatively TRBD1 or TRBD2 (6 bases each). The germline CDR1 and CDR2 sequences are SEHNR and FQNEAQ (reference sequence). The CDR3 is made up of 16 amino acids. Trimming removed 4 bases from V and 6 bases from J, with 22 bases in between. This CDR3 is CASSSRGVAAAGEQYF. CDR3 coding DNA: TGTGCCAGCAGCTCAAGGGGGGTAGCAGCGGCGGGCGAGCAGTACTTC. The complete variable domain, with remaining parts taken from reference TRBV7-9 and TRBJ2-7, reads DTGVSQNPRHKITKRGQNVTFRCDPISEHNRLYWYRQTLGQGPEFLTYFQNEAQLEKSRLLSDRFSAERPKGSFSTLEIQRTEQGDSAMYLCASSSRGVAAAGEQYFGPGTRLTVT.

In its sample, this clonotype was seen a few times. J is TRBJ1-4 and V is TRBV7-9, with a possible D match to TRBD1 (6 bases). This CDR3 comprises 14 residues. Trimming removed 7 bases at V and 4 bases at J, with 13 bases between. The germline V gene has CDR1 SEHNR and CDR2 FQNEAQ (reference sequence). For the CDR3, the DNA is TGTGCCAGCACCCCACAGGGAATTAATGAAAAACTGTTTTTT. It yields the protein CASTPQGINEKLFF.

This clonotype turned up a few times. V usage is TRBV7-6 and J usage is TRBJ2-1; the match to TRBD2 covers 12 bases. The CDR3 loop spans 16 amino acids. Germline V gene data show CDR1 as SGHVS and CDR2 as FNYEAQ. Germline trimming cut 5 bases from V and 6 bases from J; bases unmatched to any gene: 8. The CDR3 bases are TGTGCCAGCAGCGAACTAGCGGGAGGCGGAGGCAATGAGCAGTTCTTC. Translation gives CASSELAGGGGNEQFF.

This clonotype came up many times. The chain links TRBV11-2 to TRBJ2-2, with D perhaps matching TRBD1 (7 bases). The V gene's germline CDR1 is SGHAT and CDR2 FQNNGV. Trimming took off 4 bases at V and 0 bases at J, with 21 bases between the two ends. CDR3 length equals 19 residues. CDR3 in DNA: TGTGCCAGCAGCTCCCCACTAGCCCCGACAGGGACGAACACCGGGGAGCTGTTTTTT. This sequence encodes CASSSPLAPTGTNTGELFF.

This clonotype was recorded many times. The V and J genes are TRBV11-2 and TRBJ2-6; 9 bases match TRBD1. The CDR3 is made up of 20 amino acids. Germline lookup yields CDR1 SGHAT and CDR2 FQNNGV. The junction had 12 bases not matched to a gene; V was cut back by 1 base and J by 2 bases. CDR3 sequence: CASSLAFKNRQGAGANVLTF. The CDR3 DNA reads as TGTGCCAGCAGCTTAGCATTCAAGAACCGACAGGGGGCTGGGGCCAACGTCCTGACTTTC.